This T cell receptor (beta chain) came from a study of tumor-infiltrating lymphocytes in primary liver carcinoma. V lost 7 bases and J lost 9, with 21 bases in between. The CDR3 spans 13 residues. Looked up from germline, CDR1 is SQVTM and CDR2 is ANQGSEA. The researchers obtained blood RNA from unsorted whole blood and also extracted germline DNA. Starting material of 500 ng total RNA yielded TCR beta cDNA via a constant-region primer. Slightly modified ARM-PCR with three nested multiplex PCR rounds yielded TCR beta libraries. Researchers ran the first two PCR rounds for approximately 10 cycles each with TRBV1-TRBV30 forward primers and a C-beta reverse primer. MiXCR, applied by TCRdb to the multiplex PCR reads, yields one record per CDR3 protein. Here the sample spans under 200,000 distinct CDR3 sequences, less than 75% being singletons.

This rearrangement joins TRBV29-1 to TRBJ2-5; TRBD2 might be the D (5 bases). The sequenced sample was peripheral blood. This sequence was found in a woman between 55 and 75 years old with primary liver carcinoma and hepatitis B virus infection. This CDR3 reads CSASGGPPEAQYF. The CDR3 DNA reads TGCAGCGCTTCTGGAGGCCCCCCTGAGGCCCAGTACTTC.